The 27 T cell receptor beta chains given below trace back to one sample, sequenced in a study of blood T cells in healthy people across ages. A sample-barcoded 5' primer and a J-beta primer mix were used in a second PCR of about 7 to 11 cycles. One entry per CDR3 protein results from TCRdb running MiXCR on the 5' RACE reads. The sample lists 750,000 to 850,000 distinct CDR3 sequences, 25% occurring once. These data are also associated with another study on T cells of mothers and their children.

Sequencing was carried out using blood. Every receptor here comes from a boy between 10 and 17 years old in good health.

V is TRBV28 and J is TRBJ1-1; D remains unclear. The CDR3 is made up of 13 amino acids. CDR1 and CDR2 from the germline V gene are MDHEN and SYDVKM. Trimming removed 3 bases from V and 3 bases from J, with 8 bases in between. This CDR3 is CASSFGVDTEAFF. CDR3 nucleotide sequence: TGTGCCAGCAGTTTCGGGGTTGACACTGAAGCTTTCTTT.

The genes are TRBV20-1 and TRBJ2-5; 16 bases match TRBD2. Germline CDR1 DFQATT, CDR2 SNEGSKA (reference sequence). V was clipped by 0 bases and J by 5 bases; unmatched bases: 6. The CDR3 has 17 residues. The CDR3 protein is CSARDPGTSGRGETQYF. The CDR3 DNA sequence: TGCAGTGCTAGAGATCCCGGGACTAGCGGGAGGGGGGAGACCCAGTACTTC.

This clonotype has only a few counts. The chain recombines TRBV27 with TRBJ2-7; no firm D call. V lost 5 bases and J 1 base, leaving 12 bases between the germline ends. The CDR3 spans 14 residues. Germline V gene data show CDR1 as MNHEY and CDR2 as SMNVEV (reference sequence). The CDR3: CASSQRASSYEQYF. CDR3 coding DNA: TGTGCCAGCAGTCAACGGGCCTCATCCTACGAGCAGTACTTC.

The table lists this clonotype with a few counts. The V gene is TRBV5-1, the J gene TRBJ2-7; 8 bases agree with TRBD1. CDR3 length: 16 amino acids. J lost 0 bases, V lost 4 bases, and 9 bases had no gene match. The V gene's germline CDR1 is SGHRS and CDR2 YFSETQ. CDR3 nucleotides: TGCGCCAGCAGCGGGGGCGGACAGGGAAGCTCCTACGAGCAGTACTTC. As protein: CASSGGGQGSSYEQYF.

Only a few counts were recorded for this clonotype. This chain joins TRBV29-1 and TRBJ1-5, with D uncertain. The CDR3 is made up of 13 amino acids. CDR1 is SQVTM and CDR2 is ANQGSEA in the germline V gene. Deletions cut 4 bases from V and 5 bases from J, with 12 bases between. The CDR3 DNA reads TGCAGCGTTGCGGGTCGGGGAGATCAGCCCCAGCATTTT. This codes for CSVAGRGDQPQHF.

This clonotype was picked up a small number of times. This chain joins TRBV9 and TRBJ2-7; perhaps D is TRBD1 or TRBD2 (5 bases each). The V gene lost 4 bases and the J gene lost 6 bases, with 17 bases spanning the gap. Germline V gene lookup returns CDR1 SGDLS and CDR2 YYNGEE. There are 14 residues in the CDR3. CDR3 in amino acids: CASSSGRVPLEQYF. CDR3 DNA: TGTGCCAGCAGCTCGGGACGAGTCCCCCTCGAGCAGTACTTC.

This clonotype showed up many times. The rearrangement links TRBV10-3 to TRBJ2-3; D not resolved. V shed 2 bases and J shed 1 base, with 16 bases lying between them. Germline V lookup: CDR1 ENHRY, CDR2 SYGVKD. The CDR3 is 17 amino acids. The CDR3 sequence is CAISEGDPVRGTDTQYF. The CDR3 coding sequence is TGTGCCATCAGTGAGGGAGACCCTGTAAGGGGCACAGATACGCAGTATTTT.

The V and J genes are TRBV7-9 and TRBJ2-7; D tentatively fits TRBD1 or TRBD2 (5 bases each). Germline loops: CDR1 SEHNR, CDR2 FQNEAQ (reference sequence). V lost 5 bases, J lost 2 bases, and 10 bases lay in between. This CDR3 region has 13 residues. Written as DNA, the CDR3 is TGTGCCAGCAGCAGGGACCTCACCTACGAGCAGTACTTC. Its protein is CASSRDLTYEQYF.

The V gene is TRBV6-2 or TRBV6-3, the J gene TRBJ1-2, with TRBD1 as a possible D gene (5 bases). V was trimmed by 0 bases and J by 0 bases, leaving 14 bases between them. Germline loops: CDR1 MNHEY, CDR2 SVGEGT. This CDR3 spans 17 amino acids. For the CDR3, the DNA is TGTGCCAGCAGTTACTCCAAGACAGACCACGCTAACTATGGCTACACCTTC. Translated: CASSYSKTDHANYGYTF.

The V call is TRBV15, the J call TRBJ2-1; D unclear. CDR1 and CDR2 (germline): LNHNV, YYDKDF (reference sequence). Trimming took 1 base from V and 6 from J, leaving 4 bases between them. The CDR3 extends over 12 amino acids. The CDR3 sequence is CATSRATNEQFF. DNA for the CDR3: TGTGCCACCAGCAGAGCCACCAATGAGCAGTTCTTC.

This clonotype was counted between two and nine times. The chain links TRBV6-4 to TRBJ1-6; 9 positions agree with TRBD1. CDR3 length: 13 residues. Germline V gene sequence: CDR1 MRHNA, CDR2 SNTAGT. With 9 bases clipped from V and 9 bases from J, the junction kept 6 bases outside the gene matches. DNA for the CDR3: TGTGCCAGTAGGACAGGGGAAGGTTCACCCCTCCACTTT. Translated: CASRTGEGSPLHF.

This clonotype was counted only a few times. The conserved phenylalanine or tryptophan is not found at the CDR3 terminus, so this likely reflects a read error. The J gene is TRBJ2-5, the V gene TRBV10-3; 8 positions agree with TRBD1. The J call is doubtful: the DNA matches TRBJ2-7 better. This CDR3 is 13 amino acids long. Germline V gene sequence: CDR1 ENHRY, CDR2 SYGVKD. The CDR3 sequence: CAIRAQGANEQYL. The CDR3 DNA sequence: TGTGCCATCAGAGCCCAGGGGGCCAACGAGCAGTACCTC.

This clonotype was detected a few times. This chain joins TRBV20-1 and TRBJ2-3; 9 nucleotides match TRBD2. There are 17 residues in the CDR3. Per the germline V gene, CDR1 is DFQATT and CDR2 is SNEGSKA (reference sequence). Germline trimming cut 0 bases from V and 4 bases from J; bases unmatched to any gene: 11. The CDR3 nucleotides are TGCAGTGCTAGAGATCCCCTCCGGGCGGGGGGGCCAGATACGCAGTATTTT. This gives the protein CSARDPLRAGGPDTQYF.

The genes are TRBV28 and TRBJ2-1; TRBD2 is a possible D gene (6 bases). Germline V lookup: CDR1 MDHEN, CDR2 SYDVKM. Trimming pared 11 bases from V and 4 bases from J, leaving 18 bases between. The CDR3 is 14 amino acids. CDR3 protein: CAGNQGRGYNEQFF. The CDR3 DNA reads TGTGCCGGAAACCAGGGACGGGGGTACAATGAGCAGTTCTTC.

The gene calls are TRBV7-2 and TRBJ1-2, with unresolved D. The germline V gene encodes CDR1 SGHTA and CDR2 FQGNSA. The CDR3 length is 15 residues. The V gene lost 5 bases and the J gene lost 1 base, with 14 bases spanning the gap. The CDR3 DNA reads as TGTGCCAGCAGCCCCCCGGGGTACCTTAACTATGGCTACACCTTC. Residues: CASSPPGYLNYGYTF.

V is TRBV3-1 and J is TRBJ1-1; the D gene is possibly TRBD1 (5 bases). CDR1 is LGHDT, CDR2 YNNKEL, per germline (reference sequence). The CDR3 is 15 residues long. Trimming took off 0 bases at V and 4 bases at J, with 12 bases between the two ends. The CDR3: CASSQDAGGGTEAFF. The CDR3 nucleotides are TGTGCCAGCAGCCAAGATGCGGGTGGGGGCACTGAAGCTTTCTTT.

This clonotype has a handful of counts. The chain combines TRBV20-1 with TRBJ2-3; 8 bases map to TRBD1. Germline V gene lookup returns CDR1 DFQATT and CDR2 SNEGSKA (reference sequence). V trimming: 5 bases; J trimming: 1 base; junction bases outside the gene matches: 8. The CDR3 extends over 15 amino acids. The CDR3 protein is CSAEDRDLGTDTQYF. The CDR3 DNA is TGCAGTGCTGAGGACAGGGACTTAGGCACAGATACGCAGTATTTT.

In its sample, this clonotype was seen a few times. The chain employs TRBV27 and TRBJ1-2; a weak D match, TRBD1 (5 bases). V was pared by 5 bases and J by 0 bases, with 7 bases between. The CDR3 consists of 13 residues. The V gene's germline CDR1 is MNHEY and CDR2 SMNVEV (reference sequence). The CDR3 loop is CASSKTANYGYTF. CDR3 DNA sequence: TGTGCCAGCAGTAAGACAGCTAACTATGGCTACACCTTC.

This clonotype occurred many times. The chain links TRBV4-3 to TRBJ2-5, with 9 bases that match TRBD2. The length of the CDR3 is 15 residues. Per the germline V gene, CDR1 is LGHNA and CDR2 is YSLEER. Trimming at V came to 0 bases and at J to 1 base, leaving 0 bases not matched to a gene. CDR3 sequence: CASSQERGGQETQYF. CDR3 bases: TGCGCCAGCAGCCAAGAGCGGGGGGGCCAAGAGACCCAGTACTTC.

V is TRBV28 and J is TRBJ2-3; D gene ambiguous. The germline V gene has CDR1 MDHEN and CDR2 SYDVKM. The CDR3 has 14 residues. Trimming took 1 base from V and 2 from J, leaving 7 bases between them. The CDR3 spells CASSLSLTTDTQYF. For the CDR3, the DNA is TGTGCCAGCAGTTTATCCCTCACCACAGATACGCAGTATTTT.

This clonotype has more than one count but fewer than ten. The chain joins TRBV7-2 to TRBJ1-3; D remains ambiguous. V gave up 8 bases and J gave up 0 bases, with 8 bases separating them. The CDR3 contains 13 residues. Germline values: CDR1 SGHTA, CDR2 FQGNSA. The CDR3 protein is CASGAISGNTIYF. CDR3 sequence (DNA): TGTGCCAGCGGTGCCATCTCTGGAAACACCATATATTTT.

This clonotype has at least ten counts. V and J are TRBV7-8 and TRBJ2-6; tentative D call: TRBD1 (6 bases). Germline V gene lookup returns CDR1 SGHVS and CDR2 FQNEAQ. V was trimmed by 2 bases and J by 4 bases, leaving 12 bases between them. This CDR3 has 16 residues. The CDR3 protein is CASSLRNRDGANVLTF. CDR3 nucleotide sequence: TGTGCCAGCAGCTTACGGAACAGGGACGGGGCCAACGTCCTGACTTTC.

This chain joins TRBV27 and TRBJ2-2; no definite D call. The CDR3 is made up of 14 amino acids. Germline CDR1 is MNHEY and CDR2 is SMNVEV (reference sequence). V was cut by 4 bases and J by 7 bases, with 13 bases left in between. As DNA, the CDR3 is TGTGCCAGCAGTTCTGCCCCTTCGTACGGGGAGCTGTTTTTT. Translated: CASSSAPSYGELFF.

This clonotype was observed a few times. The V gene is TRBV15, the J gene TRBJ2-2; possibly TRBD1 or TRBD2 for D (5 bases each). The germline V gene encodes CDR1 LNHNV and CDR2 YYDKDF (reference sequence). V was clipped by 11 bases and J by 1 base, with 14 bases between them. The CDR3 length is 14 residues. The CDR3 DNA is TGTGCCGCCCGGCGTGGGGGGAACACCGGGGAGCTGTTTTTT. Amino acids: CAARRGGNTGELFF.

This clonotype was detected only a few times. The chain has TRBV4-3 and TRBJ2-3, with TRBD2 as a possible D gene (5 bases). Trimming stripped 0 bases from V and 3 bases from J, with 10 bases between. In germline, CDR1 is LGHNA, CDR2 YSLEER. This CDR3 contains 15 residues. The CDR3 DNA is TGCGCCAGCAGCCAAGATCCGTGGACTACAGATACGCAGTATTTT. This sequence encodes CASSQDPWTTDTQYF.

The chain recombines TRBV4-3 with TRBJ1-3; no firm D call. This CDR3 is 17 amino acids long. Trimming left V 0 bases short and J 2 bases short, with 14 bases between. Germline CDR1 reads LGHNA; CDR2 reads YSLEER. CDR3 DNA sequence: TGCGCCAGCAGCCAAGATCGTCGAGCCGGGGCTGGAAACACCATATATTTT. It codes for CASSQDRRAGAGNTIYF.

The chain recombines TRBV3-1 with TRBJ2-1; 7 bases fit TRBD2. CDR1 and CDR2 from the germline V gene are LGHDT and YNNKEL (reference sequence). Trimming at V came to 3 bases and at J to 7 bases, leaving 9 bases not matched to a gene. This CDR3 is 15 amino acids long. The CDR3 region has the DNA TGTGCCAGCAGCCATCGAAGTTTCGGGGGGAATGAGCAGTTCTTC. Protein product: CASSHRSFGGNEQFF.